This T cell receptor beta chain comes out of a study of blood T cell repertoires in COVID-19. As for the study in general: Samples of COVID-19 (acute and convalescent) were obtained from the United States, Italy and Spain.

Per germline, CDR1 SGHRS and CDR2 YFSETQ. CDR3 length: 16 amino acids. Trimming removed 3 bases from V and 2 bases from J; junction bases left unmatched: 10. Using immunoSEQ multiplex PCR, the repertoire was profiled, and TCRdb retains in-frame clones only, with some absent. The repertoire includes about 200,000 clones, around nine tenths of them detected once, and 0.82% sits in the top ten. The rearrangement uses TRBV5-1 and TRBJ2-7, with 8 bases matching TRBD1. This receptor was taken from a man between 60 and 75 years old with COVID-19, enrolled during active disease. The sample comprised peripheral blood. CDR3 region: CASSSQGQGGPYEQYF. DNA of the CDR3: TGCGCCAGCAGCTCGCAAGGACAGGGAGGACCCTACGAGCAGTACTTC.